What follows describes a single T cell receptor (beta chain). The CDR3 loop spans 15 amino acids. V was trimmed by 4 bases and J by 7 bases, leaving 19 bases between them. CDR1 and CDR2 (germline): SGHDN, FVKESK. This entry is derived from a study of patients and donors after allogeneic stem cell transplantation. TCRdb reprocessed the RT-PCR reads via MiXCR and lists one record per CDR3 protein. The sample lists about 90,000 distinct CDR3 sequences, roughly 43% seen once, with about 58% in the top ten. This receptor was obtained from a human donor who was either an allogeneic HSCT recipient or a stem cell or donor lymphocyte infusion donor (not recorded which). It is not recorded whose cells these are; they may come from a transplant donor. What was sequenced was blood, either unsorted or a sorted T cell fraction (not recorded which). The genes are TRBV14 and TRBJ2-5; D is possibly TRBD1 (6 bases). For the CDR3, the DNA is TGTGCCAGCAGCCCCCTCGAGCCAGGGGCGCGGACCCAGTACTTC. As protein: CASSPLEPGARTQYF.